The 22 T cell receptor beta chains presented below share a single source sample, sequenced in a study of shared clonotypes between healthy human individuals. Profiled with immunoSEQ multiplex PCR; TCRdb holds only in-frame clones, not every one. The data hold 2 million to 3 million clones, with 80% to 95% observed a single time. Sequences were obtained from naive CD4+ T cells from PBMCs. Subset here: CD45RA+ positively selected. The receptors come from a man between 18 and 35 years old in good health. Some clones in this sample may be carry-over from other donors' samples.

The chain combines TRBV7-6 with TRBJ2-2, with 7 bases that match TRBD2. The CDR3 totals 16 residues. V lost 5 bases and J lost 7; bases outside the gene matches: 13. Per the germline V gene, CDR1 is SGHVS and CDR2 is FNYEAQ. The CDR3 loop is CASSLYGTSVGGELFF. CDR3 coding DNA: TGTGCCAGCAGCCTCTACGGCACTAGCGTGGGCGGGGAGCTGTTTTTT. Together with reference TRBV7-6 and TRBJ2-2, the CDR3 gives the full variable domain: GAGVSQSPRYKVTKRGQDVALRCDPISGHVSLYWYRQALGQGPEFLTYFNYEAQQDKSGLPNDRFSAERPEGSISTLTIQRTEQRDSAMYRCASSLYGTSVGGELFFGEGSRLTVL.

J is TRBJ2-7 and V is TRBV6-4; 8 bases are a match to TRBD1. This CDR3 is 14 amino acids long. V was clipped by 5 bases and J by 5 bases; unmatched bases: 8. Germline assignment: CDR1 MRHNA and CDR2 SNTAGT. The CDR3 protein is CASSKDRESHEQYF. The CDR3 DNA follows: TGTGCCAGCAGTAAGGACAGGGAGAGTCACGAGCAGTACTTC.

The chain links TRBV2 to TRBJ2-7, with TRBD2 as a possible D gene (6 bases). This CDR3 comprises 15 residues. Trimming took off 0 bases at V and 7 bases at J, with 16 bases between the two ends. The V gene's germline CDR1 is SNHLY and CDR2 FYNNEI. In DNA form, the CDR3 reads TGTGCCAGCAGTGAAGCGAGGGGAATGGGGAGGGAGCAGTACTTC. Translation gives CASSEARGMGREQYF.

This clone appeared once. V and J are TRBV28 and TRBJ2-7; 7 bases are shared with TRBD2. The CDR3 covers 18 residues. With 1 base clipped from V and 5 bases from J, the junction kept 17 bases outside the gene matches. Germline loops: CDR1 MDHEN, CDR2 SYDVKM. The chain's CDR3 is CASSLLVRGGSLLNEQYF. The DNA of the CDR3 is TGTGCCAGCAGTTTATTAGTACGGGGCGGGAGTCTTCTTAACGAGCAGTACTTC.

V gene TRBV19 combines with J gene TRBJ2-5, with D unresolved. CDR1 and CDR2 from the germline V gene are LNHDA and SQIVND (reference sequence). The CDR3 is 15 residues long. The V and J ends lost 6 bases and 5 bases respectively, with 19 bases between them. CDR3 sequence reads: CASRIRASISETQYF. The CDR3 DNA sequence: TGTGCCAGTAGGATCCGAGCATCAATCAGTGAGACCCAGTACTTC.

This chain links TRBV5-1 with TRBJ2-3, with 14 bases identical to TRBD2. Trimming removed 4 bases from V and 1 base from J; junction bases left unmatched: 8. Germline V gene data show CDR1 as SGHRS and CDR2 as YFSETQ. CDR3 length: 18 residues. CDR3 region: CASSTGTSGSYGTDTQYF. For the CDR3, the DNA is TGCGCCAGCAGCACCGGGACTAGCGGGAGCTATGGCACAGATACGCAGTATTTT.

The count of this clone is one. The chain employs TRBV9 and TRBJ2-2; 8 bases are shared with TRBD2. CDR1 and CDR2 (germline): SGDLS, YYNGEE. The CDR3 sequence is 17 residues long. J gave up 3 bases and V 2 bases, and 9 bases lay outside the gene matches. CDR3 in amino acids: CASSVGGRAGDTGELFF. The CDR3, as DNA: TGTGCCAGCAGCGTCGGGGGCAGAGCGGGAGACACCGGGGAGCTGTTTTTT.

This sequence joins TRBV5-1 and TRBJ2-7; 9 bases align to TRBD1. Germline V lookup: CDR1 SGHRS, CDR2 YFSETQ. With 4 bases clipped from V and 0 bases from J, the junction kept 11 bases outside the gene matches. The CDR3 is 17 residues long. The CDR3 region is CASSEKTGGSSSYEQYF. The CDR3 nucleotides read TGCGCCAGCAGCGAGAAGACAGGGGGATCAAGCTCCTACGAGCAGTACTTC.

This clone has a single count. This sequence joins TRBV5-4 and TRBJ2-3; the D is unclear. Trimming took 4 bases from V and 1 from J, leaving 13 bases between them. The length of the CDR3 is 15 residues. CDR1 and CDR2 from the germline V gene are SGHNT and YYREEE (reference sequence). CDR3 DNA sequence: TGTGCCAGCAGCACGGCGCCGCGCGGCACAGATACGCAGTATTTT. Encoded protein: CASSTAPRGTDTQYF.

The genes are TRBV5-5 and TRBJ2-5; tentative D call: TRBD2 (5 bases). Germline V gene sequence: CDR1 SGHKS, CDR2 YYEKEE (reference sequence). This CDR3 is 12 amino acids long. V lost 6 bases and J lost 4, with 10 bases in between. The CDR3 protein is CASTGSPETQYF. The CDR3 DNA reads as TGTGCCAGCACGGGGTCCCCAGAGACCCAGTACTTC.

The V call is TRBV5-4, the J call TRBJ2-7, with D unclear. Germline loops: CDR1 SGHNT, CDR2 YYREEE (reference sequence). V was clipped by 4 bases and J by 0 bases, with 17 bases between them. The CDR3 sequence is 16 residues long. The CDR3 DNA is TGTGCCAGCAGCGCTGCTCCCGGGTCATACTCCTACGAGCAGTACTTC. Its translation: CASSAAPGSYSYEQYF.

Here the CDR3 reads CASSYGGGNSPLHF. Here the CDR3 DNA reads TGTGCCAGCAGTTACGGGGGGGGTAATTCACCCCTCCACTTT. The rearrangement links TRBV6-5 to TRBJ1-6; possibly TRBD1 for D (5 bases). The CDR3 spans 14 residues. V dropped 2 bases and J dropped 6 bases, with 8 bases sitting between them. Germline V gives CDR1 MNHEY, CDR2 SVGAGI.

This rearrangement joins TRBV6-1 to TRBJ1-2, with unresolved D. CDR1 is MNHNS, CDR2 SASEGT, per germline. The ends were cut back, 2 bases at V and 8 bases at J, with 12 bases in the middle. The CDR3 runs to 13 residues. The CDR3 protein is CASSEFRRGGYTF. CDR3 coding DNA: TGTGCCAGCAGTGAATTTCGGCGCGGCGGCTACACCTTC.

The chain joins TRBV28 to TRBJ2-4; D call uncertain. In germline, CDR1 is MDHEN, CDR2 SYDVKM. The CDR3 sequence is 16 residues long. V gave up 2 bases and J gave up 1 base, with 12 bases separating them. CDR3 residues: CASSLGVGRAKNIQYF. In DNA form, the CDR3 reads TGTGCCAGCAGTTTAGGTGTAGGGCGGGCCAAAAACATTCAGTACTTC.

CDR3 sequence reads: CASSLGPTRFREQFF. The CDR3, as DNA: TGTGCCAGCAGCTTAGGACCCACACGGTTTCGTGAGCAGTTCTTC. The chain carries TRBV7-2 and TRBJ2-1; no clear D gene. CDR3 length: 15 residues. Germline V gene data show CDR1 as SGHTA and CDR2 as FQGNSA. V shed 1 base and J shed 9 bases, with 16 bases lying between them.

The chain is built from TRBV30 and TRBJ1-1, with D possibly matching TRBD1 (6 bases). There are 16 residues in the CDR3. Trimming removed 1 base at V and 0 bases at J, with 15 bases between. Germline CDR1 GTSNPN, CDR2 SVGIG (reference sequence). As DNA, the CDR3 is TGTGCCTGGAGTGGGCCTGTCGGGACATTGAACACTGAAGCTTTCTTT. Translation gives CAWSGPVGTLNTEAFF. Supplemented by reference TRBV30 and TRBJ1-1, the full variable domain reads SQTIHQWPATLVQPVGSPLSLECTVEGTSNPNLYWYRQAAGRGLQLLFYSVGIGQISSEVPQNLSASRPQDRQFILSSKKLLLSDSGFYLCAWSGPVGTLNTEAFFGQGTRLTVV.

The chain couples TRBV28 to TRBJ1-4; 7 nucleotides match TRBD1. Germline V gene lookup returns CDR1 MDHEN and CDR2 SYDVKM. V was pared by 3 bases and J by 7 bases, with 8 bases of the junction left unmatched. The CDR3 contains 15 residues. CDR3 amino acids: CASSFPGGKAEKLFF. CDR3 nucleotide sequence: TGTGCCAGCAGTTTCCCAGGGGGGAAGGCTGAAAAACTGTTTTTT.

The V gene is TRBV28, the J gene TRBJ2-7; D is undetermined. This CDR3 has 12 residues. Trimming stripped 5 bases from V and 7 bases from J, with 12 bases between. Germline values: CDR1 MDHEN, CDR2 SYDVKM. Written as DNA, the CDR3 is TGTGCCAGCAGTATGGGATCTGGAGAGCAGTACTTC. Translating gives CASSMGSGEQYF.

V usage is TRBV10-3 and J usage is TRBJ1-1; tentatively, D is TRBD1 (5 bases). Germline-derived CDR1 and CDR2 are ENHRY and SYGVKD. Trimming stripped 11 bases from V and 1 base from J, with 14 bases between. This CDR3 comprises 13 residues. CDR3 residues: CASEPGENTEAFF. CDR3 nucleotide sequence: TGTGCCTCCGAGCCGGGGGAGAACACTGAAGCTTTCTTT.

This clone was observed a single time. V is TRBV18 and J is TRBJ1-5; 9 bases match TRBD1. Germline V CDR1 and CDR2: KGHSH, LQKENI. V shed 6 bases and J 7 bases; nucleotides not matched to a gene: 7. The CDR3 runs to 14 residues. CDR3: CASSRTGERQPQHF. The CDR3 DNA is TGTGCCAGCTCCCGGACAGGGGAAAGGCAGCCCCAGCATTTT.

The V gene is TRBV5-5, the J gene TRBJ1-5; 7 bases are shared with TRBD1. Germline CDR1 is SGHKS and CDR2 is YYEKEE (reference sequence). This CDR3 has 15 amino acids. V dropped 0 bases and J dropped 7; count of bases not matched to a gene: 7. The CDR3 sequence: CASSLGQGGWQPQHF. DNA of the CDR3: TGTGCCAGCAGCTTGGGACAGGGAGGATGGCAGCCCCAGCATTTT.

The chain combines TRBV2 with TRBJ2-3; 11 nucleotides agree with TRBD2. The CDR3 loop spans 16 amino acids. With V trimmed by 5 bases and J by 0 bases, 4 bases remained unmatched. The germline gives CDR1 SNHLY, CDR2 FYNNEI. The CDR3 bases are TGTGCCAGCAGTAAGGGACTAGCGGATAGCACAGATACGCAGTATTTT. Translating it yields CASSKGLADSTDTQYF.